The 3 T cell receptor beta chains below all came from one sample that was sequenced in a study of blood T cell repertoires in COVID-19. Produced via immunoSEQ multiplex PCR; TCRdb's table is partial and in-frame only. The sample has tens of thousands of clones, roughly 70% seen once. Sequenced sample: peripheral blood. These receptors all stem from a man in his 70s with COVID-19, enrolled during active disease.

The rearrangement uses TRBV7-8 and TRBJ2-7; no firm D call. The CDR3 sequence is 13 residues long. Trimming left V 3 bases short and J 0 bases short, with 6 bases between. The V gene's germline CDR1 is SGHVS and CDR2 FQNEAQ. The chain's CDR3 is CASSFRASYEQYF. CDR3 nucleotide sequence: TGTGCCAGCAGCTTCCGAGCCTCCTACGAGCAGTACTTC.

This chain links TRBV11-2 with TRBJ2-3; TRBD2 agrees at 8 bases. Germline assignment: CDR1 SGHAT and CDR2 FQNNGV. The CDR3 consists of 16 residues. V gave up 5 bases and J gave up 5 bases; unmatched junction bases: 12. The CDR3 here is CASSPWSWREVDTQYF. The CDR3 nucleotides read TGTGCCAGCAGCCCCTGGTCGTGGCGGGAGGTAGATACGCAGTATTTT.

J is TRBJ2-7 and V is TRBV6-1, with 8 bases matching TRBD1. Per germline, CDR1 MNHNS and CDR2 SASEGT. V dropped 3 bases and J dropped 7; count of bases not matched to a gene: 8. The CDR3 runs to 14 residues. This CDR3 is CASSDRGRYGEQYF. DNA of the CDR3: TGTGCCAGCAGTGACAGGGGGCGGTACGGGGAGCAGTACTTC.